Below, 12 T cell receptor beta chains from the same sample are listed, as sequenced in a study of Ad26.COV2.S vaccination and SARS-CoV-2 variants. Treatment in this sample: about 20 received Ad26.COV2.S at low or high dose, single or two shots; 5 received placebo; per-sample allocation not given. On day 63 after the first injection, vaccine and placebo recipients gave samples. Libraries were prepared by immunoSEQ multiplex PCR; TCRdb keeps only in-frame clonotypes and omits some of them. The table includes roughly 380,000 clones, roughly 90% detected once. The sequencing here drew on peripheral blood, taken in a trial of Ad26.COV2.S vaccine versus placebo. These receptors all stem from a person aged 18-65 years who received the Ad26.COV2.S COVID-19 vaccine or a placebo.

This clone was seen just once. V is TRBV25-1 and J is TRBJ1-4, with D hard to call. Germline CDR1 reads MGHDK; CDR2 reads SYGVNS. This CDR3 contains 14 residues. V was trimmed by 5 bases and J by 7 bases, leaving 14 bases between them. CDR3 in amino acids: CASSPPTVIEKLFF. Written as DNA, the CDR3 is TGTGCCAGCAGTCCCCCGACTGTGATTGAAAAACTGTTTTTT.

The rearrangement links TRBV5-1 to TRBJ2-3; D is possibly TRBD1 or TRBD2 (6 bases each). CDR1 and CDR2 from the germline V gene are SGHRS and YFSETQ. V was pared by 2 bases and J by 3 bases, with 13 bases between. The length of the CDR3 is 15 residues. The CDR3 sequence: CASSLDGGVTDTQYF. For the CDR3, the DNA is TGCGCCAGCAGCTTAGACGGGGGCGTAACAGATACGCAGTATTTT.

The CDR3 loop is CASSSDRTFGGYTF. CDR3 sequence (DNA): TGTGCCAGCAGTTCGGACAGGACCTTTGGGGGCTACACCTTC. The gene calls are TRBV6-5 and TRBJ1-2, with 7 nucleotides matching TRBD1. The CDR3 is 14 residues long. The germline gives CDR1 MNHEY, CDR2 SVGAGI. The V and J ends lost 4 bases and 8 bases, in that order; junction bases with no gene match: 10.

CDR3: CASSPQGSPLHF. CDR3 in DNA: TGTGCCAGCAGCCCCCAAGGTTCACCCCTCCACTTT. The rearrangement joins TRBV7-8 to TRBJ1-6; D gene uncertain. Trimming removed 5 bases at V and 9 bases at J, with 8 bases between. Germline V CDR1 and CDR2: SGHVS, FQNEAQ. The CDR3 spans 12 residues.

On this clone: Other DNA sequences in this sample translate to the same CDR3. The genes are TRBV5-1 and TRBJ2-1, with 7 bases matching TRBD1. The CDR3 is 15 amino acids. The J segment lost 3 bases and the V segment lost 0 bases, leaving 3 bases of the junction unmatched. The V gene's germline CDR1 is SGHRS and CDR2 YFSETQ. The CDR3 loop reads CASSLGSGGYNEQFF. Written as DNA, the CDR3 is TGCGCCAGCAGCTTGGGGTCAGGGGGCTACAATGAGCAGTTCTTC.

The rearrangement joins TRBV29-1 to TRBJ2-1; tentatively, D is TRBD2 (7 bases). The germline gives CDR1 SQVTM, CDR2 ANQGSEA. The length of the CDR3 is 16 residues. Trimming took 0 bases from V and 6 from J, leaving 18 bases between them. The CDR3 reads CSVEDLGGAGPNEQFF. CDR3 DNA sequence: TGCAGCGTTGAAGATTTGGGGGGGGCCGGTCCCAATGAGCAGTTCTTC.

The chain employs TRBV27 and TRBJ1-2; D not certain. V lost 5 bases to trimming and J lost 0 bases, with 16 bases between them. The V gene's germline CDR1 is MNHEY and CDR2 SMNVEV (reference sequence). CDR3 length equals 16 residues. Here the CDR3 DNA reads TGTGCCAGCAGTCCTATTGGCAGGCCCGCTAACTATGGCTACACCTTC. Its protein product is CASSPIGRPANYGYTF.

In this sample, this clone turned up once. The chain couples TRBV5-1 to TRBJ1-1; D gene unclear. Per germline, CDR1 SGHRS and CDR2 YFSETQ. V was cut by 0 bases and J by 4 bases, with 10 bases left in between. The CDR3 extends over 14 amino acids. The DNA for the CDR3 is TGCGCCAGCAGCTTGGTGGATTCGGGCACTGAAGCTTTCTTT. As protein: CASSLVDSGTEAFF.

This clone has just one count. The CDR3 protein is CASSYVGNEKLFF. CDR3 DNA sequence: TGTGCCAGCAGTTACGTAGGGAATGAAAAACTGTTTTTT. J is TRBJ1-4 and V is TRBV6-5; D ambiguous. V lost 2 bases, J lost 5 bases, and 6 bases lay in between. The CDR3 has 13 amino acids. The germline CDR1 and CDR2 sequences are MNHEY and SVGAGI.

This rearrangement joins TRBV5-1 to TRBJ2-3; D unclear. The CDR3 has 15 amino acids. V lost 0 bases and J 0 bases, leaving 8 bases between the germline ends. Germline V lookup: CDR1 SGHRS, CDR2 YFSETQ. The CDR3 is CASSLGGPSTDTQYF. The CDR3 coding sequence is TGCGCCAGCAGCTTGGGGGGTCCGAGCACAGATACGCAGTATTTT.

The CDR3 DNA reads as TGCAGCGTTGAAGACCCCGGACGGGCCTACGAGCAGTACTTC. It specifies CSVEDPGRAYEQYF. The V and J genes are TRBV29-1 and TRBJ2-7; D remains ambiguous. This CDR3 is 14 amino acids long. V shed 0 bases and J shed 2 bases, with 11 bases lying between them. Germline CDR1 SQVTM, CDR2 ANQGSEA.

The chain employs TRBV12-5 and TRBJ2-3, with 7 bases fitting TRBD2. This CDR3 spans 14 amino acids. Germline V CDR1 and CDR2: LGHNT, FRNRAP. After removal of 6 bases from V and 2 bases from J, the junction contained 5 bases not matched to a gene. CDR3 residues: CASGLGLDTDTQYF. The CDR3 DNA is TGTGCTAGTGGACTAGGACTAGACACAGATACGCAGTATTTT.